The 4 T cell receptor beta chains below were found in one sample sequenced in a study of cytomegalovirus exposure and HLA in healthy donors. 60 Vbeta and 13 Jbeta primers were used in PCR. The data were produced by immunoSEQ multiplex PCR, yet TCRdb's version contains in-frame clones alone and is incomplete. Of around 170,000 clones in the sample, over 70% are singletons; the top ten hold more than 6%. Sequencing was done on a sample of PBMCs. The receptors stem from a woman aged 40 to 50 in good health and CMV-seropositive.

This clone was picked up a small number of times. The chain uses TRBV5-8 and TRBJ2-7; the match to TRBD1 covers 8 bases. Looked up from germline, CDR1 is SGHTS and CDR2 is YDEGEE. The CDR3 contains 15 residues. V lost 6 bases to trimming and J lost 3 bases; unmatched junction nucleotides: 11. This CDR3 is CASTLPGTGHYEQYF. CDR3 DNA: TGTGCCAGCACCCTACCCGGGACAGGACACTACGAGCAGTACTTC.

This clone was found a few times. Here the CDR3 DNA reads TGTGCCATCAGTCCCGGGGTCGGGGGCTATAATTCACCCCTCCACTTT. Amino acids: CAISPGVGGYNSPLHF. The chain carries TRBV10-3 and TRBJ1-6; D is possibly TRBD1 (5 bases). Germline CDR1 reads ENHRY; CDR2 reads SYGVKD. The CDR3 sequence is 16 residues long. V was trimmed by 5 bases and J by 3 bases, leaving 14 bases between them.

A remark on this clone: Additional DNA sequences in this sample encode the identical CDR3. The chain employs TRBV2 and TRBJ2-1; D might be TRBD2 (6 bases). This CDR3 has 12 amino acids. Trimming stripped 6 bases from V and 11 bases from J, with 14 bases between. Germline-derived CDR1 and CDR2 are SNHLY and FYNNEI. CDR3 in DNA: TGTGCCAGCAGAACCCTGGCGGGGCAGCAGTTCTTC. This sequence encodes CASRTLAGQQFF.

This rearrangement joins TRBV5-4 to TRBJ1-2, with D unresolved. This CDR3 spans 13 amino acids. Germline CDR1 reads SGHNT; CDR2 reads YYREEE (reference sequence). Deletions cut 4 bases from V and 6 bases from J, with 13 bases between. In DNA form, the CDR3 reads TGTGCCAGCAGCACACGAACCCTTCATGGCTACACCTTC. Amino acids: CASSTRTLHGYTF.